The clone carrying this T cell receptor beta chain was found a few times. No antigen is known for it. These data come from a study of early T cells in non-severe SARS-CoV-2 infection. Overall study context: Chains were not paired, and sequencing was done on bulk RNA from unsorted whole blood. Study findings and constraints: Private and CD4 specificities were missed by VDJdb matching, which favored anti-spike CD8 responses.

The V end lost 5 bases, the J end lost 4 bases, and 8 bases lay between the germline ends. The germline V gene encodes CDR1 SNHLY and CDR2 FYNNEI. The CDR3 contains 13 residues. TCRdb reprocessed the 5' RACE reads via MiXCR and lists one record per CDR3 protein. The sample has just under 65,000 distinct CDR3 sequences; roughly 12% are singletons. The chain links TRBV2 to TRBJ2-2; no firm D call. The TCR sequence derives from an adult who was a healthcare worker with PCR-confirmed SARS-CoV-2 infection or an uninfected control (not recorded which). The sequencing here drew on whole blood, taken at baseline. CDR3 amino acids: CASSTRSTGELFF. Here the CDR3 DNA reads TGTGCCAGCAGTACGCGCTCCACCGGGGAGCTGTTTTTT.